This T cell receptor beta chain was retrieved from a study of blood T cell repertoires in COVID-19. About the study: Nucleic acid was either cDNA or gDNA, and it came from T cells, B-cell-depleted T cells, or PBMCs.

This CDR3 has 14 amino acids. From germline, CDR1 is LNHDA and CDR2 SQIVND (reference sequence). The germline V and J ends were trimmed by 3 bases and 3 bases, with 8 bases remaining between them. TCRdb's copy holds only in-frame clones and misses some; the assay was immunoSEQ multiplex PCR. This sample has over 250,000 clones, with 86% found just once. What was sequenced was PBMCs or T cells enriched from blood (not recorded which). The chain uses TRBV19 and TRBJ2-2; D is perhaps TRBD2 (6 bases). The receptor comes from a young woman who had recovered from COVID-19. CDR3 nucleotide sequence: TGTGCCAGTAGTATCGCTAGCGACACCGGGGAGCTGTTTTTT. Translation gives CASSIASDTGELFF.